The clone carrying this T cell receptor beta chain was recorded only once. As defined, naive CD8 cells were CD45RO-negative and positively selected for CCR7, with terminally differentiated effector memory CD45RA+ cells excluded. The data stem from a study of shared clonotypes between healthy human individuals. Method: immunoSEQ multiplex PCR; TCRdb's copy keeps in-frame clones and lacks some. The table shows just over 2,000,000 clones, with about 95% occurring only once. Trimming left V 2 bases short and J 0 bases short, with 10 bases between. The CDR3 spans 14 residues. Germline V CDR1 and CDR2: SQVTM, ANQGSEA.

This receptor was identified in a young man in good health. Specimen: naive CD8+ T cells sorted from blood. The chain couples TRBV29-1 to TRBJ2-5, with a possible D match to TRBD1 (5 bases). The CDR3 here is CSVEKGVDQETQYF. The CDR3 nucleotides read TGCAGCGTTGAAAAAGGGGTAGACCAAGAGACCCAGTACTTC. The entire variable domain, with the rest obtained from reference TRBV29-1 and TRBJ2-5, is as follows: SAVISQKPSRDICQRGTSLTIQCQVDSQVTMMFWYRQQPGQSLTLIATANQGSEATYESGFVIDKFPISRPNLTFSTLTVSNMSPEDSSIYLCSVEKGVDQETQYFGPGTRLLVL.